These 16 T cell receptor beta chains were all obtained from the same sample, sequenced in a study of shared clonotypes between healthy human individuals. CD45RO-negative, CCR7-selected cells formed the naive CD8 fraction, which excluded terminally differentiated effector memory CD45RA+ cells. The table came from immunoSEQ multiplex PCR; TCRdb's copy has only in-frame clones and leaves some out. The sample yields hundreds of thousands of clones, 85% to 95% seen once. The source material was naive CD8+ T cells sorted from blood. The receptors shown here come from a woman under 40 in good health.

This chain uses TRBV5-1 with TRBJ2-7; D gene ambiguous. The CDR3 loop spans 16 amino acids. The V gene lost 0 bases and the J gene lost 3 bases, with 16 bases spanning the gap. The V gene's germline CDR1 is SGHRS and CDR2 YFSETQ. CDR3 DNA sequence: TGCGCCAGCAGCTTGGCCGAGGATCGAGTGTACTACGAGCAGTACTTC. Amino acid sequence: CASSLAEDRVYYEQYF.

The chain recombines TRBV6-5 with TRBJ1-5; 10 bases are a match to TRBD1. Germline V gene data show CDR1 as MNHEY and CDR2 as SVGAGI. The CDR3 is 15 residues long. V lost 5 bases to trimming and J lost 6 bases; unmatched junction nucleotides: 7. The CDR3 loop is CASSTGTGVPQPQHF. As DNA, the CDR3 is TGTGCCAGCAGTACCGGGACAGGGGTTCCTCAGCCCCAGCATTTT.

CDR3 residues: CASSHPGSGPSTDTQYF. CDR3 in DNA: TGTGCCAGCAGCCACCCCGGGAGCGGCCCTAGCACAGATACGCAGTATTTT. The V and J genes are TRBV7-2 and TRBJ2-3; a weak D match, TRBD2 (6 bases). V was shortened by 5 bases and J by 0 bases, with 18 bases between the two germline ends. CDR1 SGHTA and CDR2 FQGNSA come from the germline V gene. The CDR3 covers 17 residues.

V usage is TRBV6-5 and J usage is TRBJ1-2, with D possibly TRBD1 on 5 matching bases. Germline V gene sequence: CDR1 MNHEY, CDR2 SVGAGI. The CDR3 runs 14 residues. V lost 1 base, J lost 4 bases, and 10 bases lay in between. CDR3 in amino acids: CASSYLDSSYGYTF. CDR3 nucleotide sequence: TGTGCCAGCAGTTACTTAGACAGTTCCTATGGCTACACCTTC.

The V and J genes are TRBV11-2 and TRBJ2-7; D tentatively fits TRBD1 or TRBD2 (5 bases each). V was cut by 4 bases and J by 6 bases, with 13 bases left in between. The V gene's germline CDR1 is SGHAT and CDR2 FQNNGV. CDR3 size: 13 residues. The CDR3 here is CASSSGPIGEQYF. CDR3 DNA: TGTGCCAGCAGCTCGGGACCTATAGGCGAGCAGTACTTC.

This clone was observed a handful of times. Distinct nucleotide sequences in the sample also encode this CDR3. The chain carries TRBV7-9 and TRBJ2-2; D not resolved. This CDR3 has 12 residues. Germline V gene lookup returns CDR1 SEHNR and CDR2 FQNEAQ (reference sequence). With 3 bases removed from V and 1 base from J, the gap between germline ends came to 0 bases. CDR3 in amino acids: CASSLNTGELFF. CDR3 coding DNA: TGTGCCAGCAGCTTGAACACCGGGGAGCTGTTTTTT.

The CDR3 nucleotides are TGTGCCAGCAGTGGGGCGGCGAACTACGAGCAGTACTTC. Protein: CASSGAANYEQYF. The V call is TRBV27, the J call TRBJ2-7; tentative D call: TRBD1 (5 bases). V dropped 5 bases and J dropped 3 bases, with 11 bases sitting between them. The CDR3 covers 13 residues. CDR1 is MNHEY and CDR2 is SMNVEV in the germline V gene (reference sequence).

The chain has TRBV27 and TRBJ1-5; D uncertain. Trimming took 0 bases from V and 0 from J, leaving 9 bases between them. There are 16 residues in the CDR3. Germline loops: CDR1 MNHEY, CDR2 SMNVEV (reference sequence). The CDR3 sequence: CASSLSRRYSNQPQHF. In DNA, the CDR3 is TGTGCCAGCAGTTTATCCAGGCGGTATAGCAATCAGCCCCAGCATTTT.

DNA for the CDR3: TGTGCCTGGGTAGCGGGAGGTGAGCAGTTCTTC. Translation: CAWVAGGEQFF. The chain carries TRBV30 and TRBJ2-1, with 10 bases matching TRBD2. Germline CDR1 reads GTSNPN; CDR2 reads SVGIG (reference sequence). V shed 5 bases, J shed 9 bases, and the junction held 1 base outside the gene matches. The CDR3 has 11 residues. The complete variable domain, with remaining parts taken from reference TRBV30 and TRBJ2-1, reads SQTIHQWPATLVQPVGSPLSLECTVEGTSNPNLYWYRQAAGRGLQLLFYSVGIGQISSEVPQNLSASRPQDRQFILSSKKLLLSDSGFYLCAWVAGGEQFFGPGTRLTVL.

Details on this clone: Other DNA sequences in this sample translate to the same CDR3. CDR3 bases: TGTGCCATCAGTGAAGGCGGTCCCTACGAGCAGTACTTC. This encodes CAISEGGPYEQYF. The chain is built from TRBV10-3 and TRBJ2-7, with D unresolved. Germline CDR1 ENHRY, CDR2 SYGVKD. The CDR3 covers 13 residues. V was shortened by 3 bases and J by 2 bases, with 8 bases between the two germline ends.

In DNA form, the CDR3 reads TGTGCCAGCAGTTCACAGGGGGACATCAGCTCCTACGAGCAGTACTTC. Translating gives CASSSQGDISSYEQYF. The rearrangement joins TRBV2 to TRBJ2-7, with 8 nucleotides matching TRBD1. V shed 5 bases, J shed 0 bases, and the junction held 9 bases outside the gene matches. Germline assignment: CDR1 SNHLY and CDR2 FYNNEI. CDR3 length: 16 amino acids.

In DNA, the CDR3 is TGTGCCAGCAATACCGGGACAGAAAAAAGGGGCTACACCTTC. Translating gives CASNTGTEKRGYTF. The V call is TRBV5-4, the J call TRBJ1-2, with TRBD1 identical over 7 bases. This CDR3 has 14 amino acids. Germline trimming cut 6 bases from V and 8 bases from J; bases unmatched to any gene: 13. Per the germline V gene, CDR1 is SGHNT and CDR2 is YYREEE (reference sequence).

In this sample, this clone turned up once. The rearrangement joins TRBV4-1 to TRBJ2-3; D gene ambiguous. The CDR3 contains 13 residues. Trimming removed 1 base from V and 6 bases from J, with 8 bases in between. Per the germline V gene, CDR1 is MGHRA and CDR2 is YSYEKL. The CDR3 nucleotides read TGCGCCAGCAGCCAAGCCGAGAGCGATACGCAGTATTTT. Its protein product is CASSQAESDTQYF.

This sequence joins TRBV15 and TRBJ2-2; 13 positions match TRBD2. The ends lost 3 bases at V and 5 bases at J; junction bases unmatched: 6. CDR1 LNHNV and CDR2 YYDKDF come from the germline V gene (reference sequence). The CDR3 runs 17 residues. CDR3 bases: TGTGCCACCAGCAGCCAACCGGGACTAGCGGGAACCGGGGAGCTGTTTTTT. Translation: CATSSQPGLAGTGELFF.

This clone was observed a few times. The V and J genes are TRBV2 and TRBJ1-5; D possibly corresponds to TRBD1 (5 bases). The CDR3 contains 15 residues. The germline gives CDR1 SNHLY, CDR2 FYNNEI. V was pared by 2 bases and J by 2 bases, with 10 bases between. CDR3 DNA sequence: TGTGCCAGCAGTGAATGGTCCAGGGGCAATCAGCCCCAGCATTTT. It yields the protein CASSEWSRGNQPQHF.

To note about this clone: At the DNA level, this CDR3 is encoded by other sequences in the same sample as well. The chain recombines TRBV20-1 with TRBJ1-2; the D is unclear. V was clipped by 6 bases and J by 3 bases, with 5 bases between them. This CDR3 has 10 residues. Germline lookup yields CDR1 DFQATT and CDR2 SNEGSKA (reference sequence). The CDR3 region has the DNA TGCAGTGCAAGGGACTATGGCTACACCTTC. Translating gives CSARDYGYTF.